Below, 7 T cell receptor beta chains from the same sample are listed, as sequenced in a study of vaccination and CD4 T cells after COVID-19. The treatment was: approximately nine-day PBMC culture with coronavirus spike peptide pools or control peptides (ViraFEST assay). The Oncomine TCR Beta short-read assay generated sequence data from the DNA of cultured CD4+ T cells. TCRdb recomputed calls from the PCR reads with MiXCR, one row per CDR3 protein. The sample records roughly 15,000 distinct CDR3 sequences, around 55% being singletons. Their cognate antigens are unknown. The material sequenced was cultured CD4+ T cells from blood, taken after SARS-CoV-2 vaccination. These receptors came from a human donor with COVID-19.

There are a few counts of this clonotype. CDR3 DNA: TGTGCCAGCGGGACAGGAGCTCCCCCCGAGCAGTACTTC. It is translated as CASGTGAPPEQYF. The rearrangement links TRBV6-1 to TRBJ2-7; 8 nucleotides line up with TRBD1. The CDR3 length is 13 residues. J lost 6 bases, V lost 8 bases, and 9 bases had no gene match. CDR1 MNHNS and CDR2 SASEGT come from the germline V gene.

The gene calls are TRBV6-1 and TRBJ1-5; D is ambiguous. The length of the CDR3 is 15 residues. Trimming took 6 bases from V and 0 from J, leaving 12 bases between them. Per the germline V gene, CDR1 is MNHNS and CDR2 is SASEGT. CDR3 sequence: CASRPLGNSNQPQHF. The CDR3 DNA reads as TGTGCCAGCAGGCCGCTGGGAAATAGCAATCAGCCCCAGCATTTT.

The V and J genes are TRBV20-1 and TRBJ2-5, with TRBD1 matching 7 bases. CDR1 DFQATT and CDR2 SNEGSKA come from the germline V gene (reference sequence). This CDR3 contains 15 residues. Germline trimming cut 1 base from V and 5 bases from J; bases unmatched to any gene: 10. CDR3 residues: CSARVVQGYGETQYF. In nucleotides, the CDR3 is TGCAGTGCTAGAGTCGTACAGGGGTATGGGGAGACCCAGTACTTC.

The chain uses TRBV6-2 or TRBV6-3 and TRBJ1-1; D is possibly TRBD1 (5 bases). Trimming took off 1 base at V and 7 bases at J, with 10 bases between the two ends. Per germline, CDR1 MNHEY and CDR2 SVGEGT. The CDR3 length is 13 residues. The CDR3 sequence: CASSYFRDDEAFF. CDR3 sequence (DNA): TGTGCCAGCAGTTACTTCAGGGATGATGAAGCTTTCTTT.

The chain links TRBV25-1 to TRBJ1-2; the D gene is possibly TRBD1 (5 bases). Germline V gene lookup returns CDR1 MGHDK and CDR2 SYGVNS. V gave up 4 bases and J gave up 3 bases, with 15 bases separating them. This CDR3 comprises 15 residues. The CDR3 nucleotides are TGTGCCAGCAGTGGGGAGGGACGGTCAGACTATGGCTACACCTTC. Encoded protein: CASSGEGRSDYGYTF.

The chain has TRBV7-2 and TRBJ2-3; 9 bases line up with TRBD2. V shed 5 bases and J 5 bases; nucleotides not matched to a gene: 8. The CDR3 has 15 amino acids. In germline, CDR1 is SGHTA, CDR2 FQGNSA. The CDR3 DNA reads as TGTGCCAGCAGCCGCGGGGGGGCCGGGGGAGATACGCAGTATTTT. Translation gives CASSRGGAGGDTQYF.

The rearrangement links TRBV27 to TRBJ2-7, with TRBD2 identical over 14 bases. Trimming removed 3 bases from V and 2 bases from J; junction bases left unmatched: 6. Germline CDR1 reads MNHEY; CDR2 reads SMNVEV (reference sequence). The CDR3 loop spans 17 amino acids. The CDR3 sequence: CASSLTSGGAFPYEQYF. The CDR3 coding sequence is TGTGCCAGCAGTTTGACTAGCGGGGGGGCCTTCCCCTACGAGCAGTACTTC.